This T cell receptor beta chain originates from a study of T cell repertoires in cytomegalovirus infection. The CDR3 length is 14 residues. V shed 5 bases, J shed 5 bases, and the junction held 8 bases outside the gene matches. Germline V CDR1 and CDR2: MDHEN, SYDVKM. A word on this clonotype: Its specificity is not known.

Whole-study findings and limits: The ex vivo response was dominated by HLA-C-restricted CMV-specific TCR beta clonotypes.

TCRdb passed the reads through MiXCR, listing each CDR3 protein once. The sample includes about 140,000 distinct CDR3 sequences, 5% to 6.5% of them seen just once. The chain carries TRBV28 and TRBJ2-5, with 7 bases matching TRBD1. This TCR derives from a human donor in good health (CMV status not recorded). Some clones in this sample may be carry-over from other donors' samples. The sequenced material came from PBMCs. The CDR3 nucleotides are TGTGCCAGCAGTCCGGAACAGGGGTCGGAGACCCAGTACTTC. It translates to CASSPEQGSETQYF. Filled out from reference TRBV28 and TRBJ2-5, the complete variable domain reads DVKVTQSSRYLVKRTGEKVFLECVQDMDHENMFWYRQDPGLGLRLIYFSYDVKMKEKGDIPEGYSVSREKKERFSLILESASTNQTSMYLCASSPEQGSETQYFGPGTRLLVL.